This paragraph reports one T cell receptor (beta chain). The antigen is unknown. Methods used by the authors: For the immunoSEQ data, sequences were junction-only without quality scores, so filtering differed. Data came from immunoSEQ multiplex PCR; TCRdb stores just in-frame clones and leaves some out. That table supplies the V and J calls and clone size; D and trimming were determined from the DNA. The profile shows more than 2,000,000 clones, more than 80% of them singletons. These data belong to a study of shared clonotypes between healthy human individuals. The donors, healthy adults who were HIV-negative, had experienced no recent acute infections or vaccinations. The V gene's germline CDR1 is SGHTA and CDR2 FQGNSA. This CDR3 has 15 residues. V gave up 5 bases and J gave up 0 bases, with 13 bases separating them. Study-level results: Four donors had approximately 4.6% of their naive CD4 clonotypes in common. Sequencing depth was predicted to influence how clonotypes are shared among donors.

The sequence came from a man younger than 35 in good health. The chain is built from TRBV7-2 and TRBJ1-1; perhaps TRBD1 as D (6 bases). The sample taken for sequencing was naive CD4+ T cells sorted from blood. The sample's subset: CD45RA+ positively selected. The CDR3 region is CASSVYRAMNTEAFF. In nucleotides, the CDR3 is TGTGCCAGCAGCGTTTACAGGGCAATGAACACTGAAGCTTTCTTT.